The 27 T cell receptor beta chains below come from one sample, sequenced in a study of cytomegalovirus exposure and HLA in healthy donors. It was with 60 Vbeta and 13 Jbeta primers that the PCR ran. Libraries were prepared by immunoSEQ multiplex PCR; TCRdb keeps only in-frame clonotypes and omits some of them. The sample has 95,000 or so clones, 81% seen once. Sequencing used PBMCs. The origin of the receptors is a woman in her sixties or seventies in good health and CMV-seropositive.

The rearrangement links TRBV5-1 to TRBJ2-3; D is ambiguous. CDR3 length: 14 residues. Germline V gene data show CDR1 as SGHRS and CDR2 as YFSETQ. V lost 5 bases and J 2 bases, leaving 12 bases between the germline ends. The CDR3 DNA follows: TGCGCCAGCAGGGCGCAGGTTACCACAGATACGCAGTATTTT. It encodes CASRAQVTTDTQYF. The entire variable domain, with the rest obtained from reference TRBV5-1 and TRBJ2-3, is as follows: KAGVTQTPRYLIKTRGQQVTLSCSPISGHRSVSWYQQTPGQGLQFLFEYFSETQRNKGNFPGRFSGRQFSNSRSEMNVSTLELGDSALYLCASRAQVTTDTQYFGPGTRLTVL.

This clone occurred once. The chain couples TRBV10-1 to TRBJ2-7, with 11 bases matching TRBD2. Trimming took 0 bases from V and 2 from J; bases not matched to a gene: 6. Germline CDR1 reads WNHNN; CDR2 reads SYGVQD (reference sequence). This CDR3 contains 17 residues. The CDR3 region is CASSESSGLAGAYEQYF. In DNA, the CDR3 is TGCGCCAGCAGTGAGTCGAGTGGACTAGCGGGCGCCTACGAGCAGTACTTC.

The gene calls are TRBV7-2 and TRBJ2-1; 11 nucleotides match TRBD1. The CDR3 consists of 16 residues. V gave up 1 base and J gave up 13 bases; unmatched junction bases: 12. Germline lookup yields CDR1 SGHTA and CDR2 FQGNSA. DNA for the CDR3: TGTGCCAGCAGCTTAGGAACCGGGACAGGGGGAGTAGAACAGTTCTTC. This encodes CASSLGTGTGGVEQFF.

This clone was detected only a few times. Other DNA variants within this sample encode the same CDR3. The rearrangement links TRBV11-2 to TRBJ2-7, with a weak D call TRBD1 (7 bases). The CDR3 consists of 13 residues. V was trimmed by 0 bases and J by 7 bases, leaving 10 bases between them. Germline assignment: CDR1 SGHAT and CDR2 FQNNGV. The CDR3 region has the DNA TGTGCCAGCAGCTTAGACAGGGGGAGGGAGCAGTACTTC. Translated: CASSLDRGREQYF.

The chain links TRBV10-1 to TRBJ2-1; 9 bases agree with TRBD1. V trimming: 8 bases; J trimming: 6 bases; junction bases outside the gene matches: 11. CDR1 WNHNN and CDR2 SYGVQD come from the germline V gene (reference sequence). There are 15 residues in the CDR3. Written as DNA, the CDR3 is TGCGCCAGCCAGCGCGGGACAGGGTATAGCAATGAGCAGTTCTTC. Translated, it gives CASQRGTGYSNEQFF.

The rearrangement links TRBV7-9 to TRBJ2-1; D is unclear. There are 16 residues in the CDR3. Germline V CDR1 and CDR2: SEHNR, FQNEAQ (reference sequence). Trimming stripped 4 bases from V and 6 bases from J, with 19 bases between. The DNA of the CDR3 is TGTGCCAGCAGCTCACCCCTAGAAAGATGGAGCAATGAGCAGTTCTTC. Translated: CASSSPLERWSNEQFF. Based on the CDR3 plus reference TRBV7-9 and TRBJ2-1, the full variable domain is DTGVSQNPRHKITKRGQNVTFRCDPISEHNRLYWYRQTLGQGPEFLTYFQNEAQLEKSRLLSDRFSAERPKGSFSTLEIQRTEQGDSAMYLCASSSPLERWSNEQFFGPGTRLTVL.

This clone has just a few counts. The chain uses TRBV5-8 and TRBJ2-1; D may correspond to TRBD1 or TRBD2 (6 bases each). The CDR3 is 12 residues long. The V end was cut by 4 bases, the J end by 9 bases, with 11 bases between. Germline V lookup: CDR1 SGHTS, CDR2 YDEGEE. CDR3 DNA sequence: TGTGCCAGCAGCGTGGGGGGCCCTGAGCAGTTCTTC. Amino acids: CASSVGGPEQFF.

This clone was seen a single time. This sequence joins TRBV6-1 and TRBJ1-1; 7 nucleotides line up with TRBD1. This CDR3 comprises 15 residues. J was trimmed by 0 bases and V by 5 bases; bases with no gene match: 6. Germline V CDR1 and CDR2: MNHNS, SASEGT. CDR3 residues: CASSLKQGMNTEAFF. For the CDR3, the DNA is TGTGCCAGCAGTCTCAAACAGGGGATGAACACTGAAGCTTTCTTT.

Here the CDR3 DNA reads TGTGCCAGCAGCTTGCGCAGGGACAGTAACACTGAAGCTTTCTTT. Its protein product is CASSLRRDSNTEAFF. The chain has TRBV11-2 and TRBJ1-1; TRBD1 matches 7 bases. J lost 2 bases, V lost 3 bases, and 6 bases had no gene match. Germline lookup yields CDR1 SGHAT and CDR2 FQNNGV. The CDR3 covers 15 residues.

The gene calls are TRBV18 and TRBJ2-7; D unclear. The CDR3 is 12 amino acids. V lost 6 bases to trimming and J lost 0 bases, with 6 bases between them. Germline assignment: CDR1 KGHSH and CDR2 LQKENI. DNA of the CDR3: TGTGCCAGCTCGGAGAGCTCCTACGAGCAGTACTTC. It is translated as CASSESSYEQYF.

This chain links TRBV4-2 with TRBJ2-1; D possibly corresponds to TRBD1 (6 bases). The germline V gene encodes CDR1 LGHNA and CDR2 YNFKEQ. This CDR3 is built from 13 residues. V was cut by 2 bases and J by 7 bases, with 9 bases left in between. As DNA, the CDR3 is TGTGCCAGCAGCCAAAACAGGGAAAATGAGCAGTTCTTC. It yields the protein CASSQNRENEQFF.

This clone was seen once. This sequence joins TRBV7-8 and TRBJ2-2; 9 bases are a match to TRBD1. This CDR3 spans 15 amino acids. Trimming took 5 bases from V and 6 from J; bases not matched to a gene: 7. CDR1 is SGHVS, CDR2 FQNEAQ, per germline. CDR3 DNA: TGTGCCAGCAGCGTAACAGGGGGCGCTTCCGGGGAGCTGTTTTTT. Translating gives CASSVTGGASGELFF.

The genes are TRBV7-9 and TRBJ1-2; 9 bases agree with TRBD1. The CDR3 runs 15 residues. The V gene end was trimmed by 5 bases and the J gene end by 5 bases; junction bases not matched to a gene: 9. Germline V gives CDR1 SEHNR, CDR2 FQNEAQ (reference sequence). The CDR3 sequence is CASSHRDRERYGYTF. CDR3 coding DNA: TGTGCCAGCAGCCACCGGGACAGGGAAAGGTATGGCTACACCTTC.

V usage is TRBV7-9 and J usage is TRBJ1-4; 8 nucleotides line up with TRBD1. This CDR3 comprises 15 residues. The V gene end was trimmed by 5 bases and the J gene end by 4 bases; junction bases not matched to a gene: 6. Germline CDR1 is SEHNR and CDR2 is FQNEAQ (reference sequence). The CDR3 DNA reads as TGTGCCAGCAGCCCCCCAGGGGGCGGTAATGAAAAACTGTTTTTT. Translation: CASSPPGGGNEKLFF.

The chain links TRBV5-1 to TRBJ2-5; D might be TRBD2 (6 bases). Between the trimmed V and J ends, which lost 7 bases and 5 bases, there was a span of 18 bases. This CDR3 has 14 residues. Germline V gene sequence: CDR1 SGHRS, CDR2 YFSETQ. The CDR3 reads CASCDISGGETQYF. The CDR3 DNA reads TGCGCCAGCTGCGATATTAGCGGAGGGGAGACCCAGTACTTC.

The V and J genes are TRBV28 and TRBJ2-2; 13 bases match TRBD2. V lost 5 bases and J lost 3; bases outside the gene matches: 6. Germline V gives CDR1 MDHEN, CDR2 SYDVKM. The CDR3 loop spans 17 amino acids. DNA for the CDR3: TGTGCCAGCAGTCCTACTAGCGGGAGGGGATACACCGGGGAGCTGTTTTTT. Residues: CASSPTSGRGYTGELFF.

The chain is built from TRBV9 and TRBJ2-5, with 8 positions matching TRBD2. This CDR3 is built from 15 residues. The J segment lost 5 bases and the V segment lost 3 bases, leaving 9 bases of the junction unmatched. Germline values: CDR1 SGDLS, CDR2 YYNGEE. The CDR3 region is CASSGVAGLGETQYF. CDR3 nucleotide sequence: TGTGCCAGCAGCGGGGTAGCGGGGCTAGGGGAGACCCAGTACTTC.

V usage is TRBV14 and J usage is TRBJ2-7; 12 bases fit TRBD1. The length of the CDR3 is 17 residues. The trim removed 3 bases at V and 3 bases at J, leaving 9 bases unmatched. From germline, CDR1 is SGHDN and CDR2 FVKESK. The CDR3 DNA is TGTGCCAGCAGCCAGTTACCGGGACAGGGGGCTCTCTACGAGCAGTACTTC. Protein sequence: CASSQLPGQGALYEQYF.

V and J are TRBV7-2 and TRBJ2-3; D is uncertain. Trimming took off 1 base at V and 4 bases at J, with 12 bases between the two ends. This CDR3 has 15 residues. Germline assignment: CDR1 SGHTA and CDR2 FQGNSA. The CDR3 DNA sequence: TGTGCCAGCAGCTTAGGGGCCGCCCGAGCAGATACGCAGTATTTT. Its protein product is CASSLGAARADTQYF. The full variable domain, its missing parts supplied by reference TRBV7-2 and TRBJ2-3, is GAGVSQSPSNKVTEKGKDVELRCDPISGHTALYWYRQSLGQGLEFLIYFQGNSAPDKSGLPSDRFSAERTGGSVSTLTIQRTQQEDSAVYLCASSLGAARADTQYFGPGTRLTVL.

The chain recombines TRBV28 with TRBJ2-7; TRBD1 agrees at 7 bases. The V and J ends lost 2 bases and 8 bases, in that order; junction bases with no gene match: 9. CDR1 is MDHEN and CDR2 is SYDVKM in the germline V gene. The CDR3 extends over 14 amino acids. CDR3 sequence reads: CASSLGQGEKKQYF. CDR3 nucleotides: TGTGCCAGCAGTTTAGGGCAGGGGGAGAAGAAGCAGTACTTC.

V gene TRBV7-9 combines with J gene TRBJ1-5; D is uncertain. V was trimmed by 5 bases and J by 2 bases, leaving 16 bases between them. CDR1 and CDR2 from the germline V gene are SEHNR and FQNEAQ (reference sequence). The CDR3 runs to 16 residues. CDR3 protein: CASSLGEKEGNQPQHF. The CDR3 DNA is TGTGCCAGCAGCCTCGGAGAGAAGGAGGGCAATCAGCCCCAGCATTTT. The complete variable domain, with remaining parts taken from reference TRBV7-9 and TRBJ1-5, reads DTGVSQNPRHKITKRGQNVTFRCDPISEHNRLYWYRQTLGQGPEFLTYFQNEAQLEKSRLLSDRFSAERPKGSFSTLEIQRTEQGDSAMYLCASSLGEKEGNQPQHFGDGTRLSIL.

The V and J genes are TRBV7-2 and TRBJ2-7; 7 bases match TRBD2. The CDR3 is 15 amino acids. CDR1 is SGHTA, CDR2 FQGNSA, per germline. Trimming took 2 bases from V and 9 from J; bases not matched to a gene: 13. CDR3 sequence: CASSLSLADTAGQYF. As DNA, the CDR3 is TGTGCCAGCAGCTTATCCCTAGCGGATACAGCAGGGCAGTACTTC. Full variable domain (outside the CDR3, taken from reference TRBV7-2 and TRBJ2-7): GAGVSQSPSNKVTEKGKDVELRCDPISGHTALYWYRQSLGQGLEFLIYFQGNSAPDKSGLPSDRFSAERTGGSVSTLTIQRTQQEDSAVYLCASSLSLADTAGQYFGPGTRLTVT.

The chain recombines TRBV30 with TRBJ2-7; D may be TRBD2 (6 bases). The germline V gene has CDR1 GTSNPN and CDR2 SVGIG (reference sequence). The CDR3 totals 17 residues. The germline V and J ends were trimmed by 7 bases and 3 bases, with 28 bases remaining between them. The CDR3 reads CASRDGTPGLEFYEQYF. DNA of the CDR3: TGTGCCTCGCGGGACGGGACCCCGGGACTGGAGTTCTACGAGCAGTACTTC. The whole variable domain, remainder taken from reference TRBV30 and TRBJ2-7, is SQTIHQWPATLVQPVGSPLSLECTVEGTSNPNLYWYRQAAGRGLQLLFYSVGIGQISSEVPQNLSASRPQDRQFILSSKKLLLSDSGFYLCASRDGTPGLEFYEQYFGPGTRLTVT.

CDR3 sequence: CASSLTVGANVLTF. The DNA of the CDR3 is TGTGCCAGCAGCTTAACAGTTGGGGCCAACGTCCTGACTTTC. This chain uses TRBV7-2 with TRBJ2-6; D is uncertain. This CDR3 comprises 14 residues. Germline assignment: CDR1 SGHTA and CDR2 FQGNSA. Trimming took 2 bases from V and 3 from J, leaving 5 bases between them. Supplemented by reference TRBV7-2 and TRBJ2-6, the full variable domain reads GAGVSQSPSNKVTEKGKDVELRCDPISGHTALYWYRQSLGQGLEFLIYFQGNSAPDKSGLPSDRFSAERTGGSVSTLTIQRTQQEDSAVYLCASSLTVGANVLTFGAGSRLTVL.

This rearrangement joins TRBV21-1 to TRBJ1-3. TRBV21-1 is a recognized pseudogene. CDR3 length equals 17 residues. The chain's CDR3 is CASSPPWARTRGNTIYF. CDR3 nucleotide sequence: TGTGCCAGCAGCCCCCCCTGGGCCAGGACTAGAGGAAACACCATATATTTT.

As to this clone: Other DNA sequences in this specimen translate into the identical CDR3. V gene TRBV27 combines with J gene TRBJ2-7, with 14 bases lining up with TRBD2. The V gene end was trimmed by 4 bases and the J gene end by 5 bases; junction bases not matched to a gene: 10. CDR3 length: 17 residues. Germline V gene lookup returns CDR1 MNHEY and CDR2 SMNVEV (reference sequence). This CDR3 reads CASSSLGLAGGRDEQYF. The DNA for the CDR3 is TGTGCCAGCAGTTCCCTAGGACTAGCGGGAGGACGGGACGAGCAGTACTTC.

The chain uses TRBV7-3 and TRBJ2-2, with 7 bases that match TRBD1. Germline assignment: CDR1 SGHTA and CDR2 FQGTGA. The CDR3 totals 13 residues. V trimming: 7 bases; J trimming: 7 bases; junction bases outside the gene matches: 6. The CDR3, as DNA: TGTGCCAGCATACAGGGGTCTGGCGGGGAGCTGTTTTTT. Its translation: CASIQGSGGELFF.